These T cell receptor beta chains were read from a single sample in a study of T-cell memory formation after mild COVID-19. Each CDR3 protein gets one entry after TCRdb re-called the 5' RACE reads with MiXCR. The sample has 550,000 to 700,000 distinct CDR3 sequences; about 20% are singletons. The specimen was PBMCs or a T cell subset sorted from them (not recorded which). The receptors were sampled from an adult woman who had mild COVID-19 (a few samples of this study predate the infection). Cell type and time point are not known. Each CDR3 is given with its conserved first and last residue. The D gene is left open where the match is weak. Expanded clones get a size class; other rows say once, few or many, or leave the size out.

d_gene | j_gene | v_gene | abundance | CDR3aa | CDR3nt
- | TRBJ2-3 | TRBV5-1 | few | CASSSGPLPSTDTQYF | TGCGCCAGCAGCTCTGGACCCCTCCCTAGCACAGATACGCAGTATTTT
- | TRBJ2-5 | TRBV7-8 | few | CASSIDTQETQYF | TGTGCCAGCAGCATAGACACACAAGAGACCCAGTACTTC
- | TRBJ2-1 | TRBV5-1 | - | CASIPRDERYNEQFF | TGCGCCAGCATCCCCCGAGACGAGCGTTACAATGAGCAGTTCTTC
- | TRBJ2-7 | TRBV15 | few | CATSSLPTGPYEQYF | TGTGCCACCAGCAGCCTCCCCACGGGACCGTACGAGCAGTACTTC
- | TRBJ1-2 | TRBV20-1 | - | CSARDRGQGRGYTF | TGCAGTGCTAGAGATCGGGGGCAGGGACGGGGCTACACCTTC
- | TRBJ2-7 | TRBV20-1 | few | CSARVSSGKSYEQYF | TGCAGTGCTAGAGTGAGTAGCGGTAAATCCTACGAGCAGTACTTC
- | TRBJ1-2 | TRBV7-9 | - | CASSSRADYGYTF | TGTGCCAGCAGCAGCAGGGCGGACTATGGCTACACCTTC
- | TRBJ1-1 | TRBV5-5 | many | CASSPRALPMNTEAFF | TGTGCCAGCAGCCCTCGGGCTCTGCCTATGAACACTGAAGCTTTCTTT
- | TRBJ1-2 | TRBV10-3 | few | CAISESPRTHGYTF | TGTGCCATCAGTGAGTCGCCGCGGACCCATGGCTACACCTTC
- | TRBJ2-5 | TRBV29-1 | - | CSVQGQSRETQYF | TGCAGCGTCCAGGGCCAATCTAGGGAGACCCAGTACTTC
- | TRBJ2-7 | TRBV6-1 | few | CASSDVTFYEQYF | TGTGCCAGCAGTGATGTCACCTTCTACGAGCAGTACTTC
TRBD1 | TRBJ1-1 | TRBV6-2/TRBV6-3 | once | CASSPGGTGGLAEAFF | TGTGCCAGCAGCCCTGGTGGGACAGGGGGCTTAGCTGAAGCTTTCTTT
- | TRBJ1-5 | TRBV7-8 | - | CASSTDSNQPQHF | TGTGCCAGCAGCACCGATAGCAATCAGCCCCAGCATTTT
- | TRBJ2-3 | TRBV15 | few | CATSSQASPSTDTQYF | TGTGCCACCAGCAGCCAAGCGTCACCTAGCACAGATACGCAGTATTTT
TRBD1 | TRBJ2-7 | TRBV20-1 | - | CSAPARQGAAEQYF | TGCAGTGCCCCCGCGCGACAGGGAGCGGCCGAGCAGTACTTC
TRBD2 | TRBJ2-1 | TRBV24-1 | - | CATSKVGTSGVKLNEQFF | TGTGCCACCAGTAAAGTAGGGACTAGCGGGGTTAAACTAAATGAGCAGTTCTTC
TRBD1 | TRBJ2-5 | TRBV7-9 | - | CASSQFTTGEETQYF | TGTGCCAGCAGCCAATTCACGACAGGGGAAGAGACCCAGTACTTC
TRBD1 | TRBJ1-1 | TRBV7-8 | - | CASSTETGILNTEAFF | TGTGCCAGCAGCACAGAGACAGGGATCTTGAACACTGAAGCTTTCTTT
TRBD1 | TRBJ1-5 | TRBV20-1 | - | CSAIDRANQPQHF | TGCAGTGCGATCGACAGGGCCAATCAGCCCCAGCATTTT
TRBD2 | TRBJ2-1 | TRBV6-2/TRBV6-3 | few | CASASGRSNEQFF | TGTGCCAGCGCTAGCGGGAGAAGTAATGAGCAGTTCTTC
- | TRBJ2-7 | TRBV20-1 | - | CSVRTGNMKYEQYF | TGCAGTGTTAGAACAGGGAATATGAAGTACGAGCAGTACTTC
- | TRBJ2-7 | TRBV9 | few | CASSDKGHSYEQYF | TGTGCCAGCAGCGACAAGGGCCACTCCTACGAGCAGTACTTC
- | TRBJ2-4 | TRBV12-3/TRBV12-4 | many | CASRKISGNIQYF | TGTGCCAGCAGAAAAATTTCGGGAAACATTCAGTACTTC
TRBD1 | TRBJ2-3 | TRBV27 | few | CASSFVGIGGGTDTQYF | TGTGCCAGCAGCTTCGTAGGGATAGGGGGCGGCACAGATACGCAGTATTTT
- | TRBJ2-5 | TRBV3-1 | few | CASGGNKETQYF | TGTGCCAGCGGGGGCAACAAGGAGACCCAGTACTTC
TRBD1 | TRBJ1-6 | TRBV6-5 | - | CASSRQGGNSPLHF | TGTGCCAGCAGCCGCCAGGGGGGTAATTCACCCCTCCACTTT
- | TRBJ2-7 | TRBV9 | - | CASSDGTQGRGNYEQYF | TGTGCCAGCAGCGACGGTACCCAGGGGAGGGGGAACTACGAGCAGTACTTC
TRBD2 | TRBJ2-7 | TRBV2 | - | CASNGTSGPSSYEQYF | TGTGCCAGCAATGGGACTAGCGGACCCAGCTCCTACGAGCAGTACTTC
- | TRBJ1-4 | TRBV7-7 | - | CASSLGHQIPGEKLFF | TGTGCCAGCAGCTTAGGACACCAGATCCCAGGCGAAAAACTGTTTTTT
- | TRBJ2-3 | TRBV27 | - | CASSLIGGRMDTQYF | TGTGCCAGCAGTTTGATCGGGGGCCGCATGGATACGCAGTATTTT
- | TRBJ1-1 | TRBV30 | - | CAWSLGIQHLMNTEAFF | TGTGCCTGGAGTCTAGGGATACAGCACCTTATGAACACTGAAGCTTTCTTT
- | TRBJ2-1 | TRBV3-1 | - | CASSPARSNNEQFF | TGTGCCAGCAGCCCCGCTAGATCCAACAATGAGCAGTTCTTC
- | TRBJ2-1 | TRBV7-8 | many | CASSLGTSNFDEQFF | TGTGCCAGCAGCTTAGGCACTAGCAATTTCGATGAGCAGTTCTTC
- | TRBJ2-5 | TRBV11-2 | - | CASSFQRVLQETQYF | TGTGCCAGCAGCTTCCAGCGAGTGTTACAAGAGACCCAGTACTTC
- | TRBJ2-3 | TRBV6-5 | few | CASSYRHLDTQYF | TGTGCCAGCAGTTACCGGCATCTGGATACGCAGTATTTT
TRBD1 | TRBJ2-7 | TRBV6-5 | few | CASSQNLGTGGTYEQYF | TGTGCCAGCAGTCAAAACCTCGGGACAGGGGGGACCTACGAGCAGTACTTC
- | TRBJ1-1 | TRBV7-8 | few | CASSLGWASEAFF | TGTGCCAGCAGCCTTGGATGGGCCTCTGAAGCTTTCTTT
TRBD1 | TRBJ2-1 | TRBV6-6 | few | CASRETQGANSYNEQFF | TGTGCCAGCAGGGAGACACAGGGGGCGAACTCCTACAATGAGCAGTTCTTC
TRBD2 | TRBJ2-5 | TRBV25-1 | - | CASSEWGSGGAGETQYF | TGTGCCAGCAGTGAATGGGGTAGCGGGGGGGCCGGAGAGACCCAGTACTTC
- | TRBJ2-7 | TRBV27 | few | CASRASGSYEQYF | TGTGCCAGCAGAGCTTCGGGATCCTACGAGCAGTACTTC
- | TRBJ2-7 | TRBV7-9 | - | CASSLEVAEQYF | TGTGCCAGCAGCTTAGAGGTAGCAGAGCAGTACTTC
- | TRBJ2-5 | TRBV14 | many | CASSLNRAQETQYF | TGTGCCAGCAGCCTGAACAGGGCTCAAGAGACCCAGTACTTC
- | TRBJ2-1 | TRBV18 | - | CASSQRADNYNEQFF | TGTGCCAGCTCACAGCGAGCGGACAACTACAATGAGCAGTTCTTC
TRBD2 | TRBJ2-3 | TRBV24-1 | few | CAVGGSPDTQYF | TGTGCCGTCGGGGGGTCCCCAGATACGCAGTATTTT
TRBD1 | TRBJ1-2 | TRBV12-3/TRBV12-4 | few | CASSPLGQGEGYGYTF | TGTGCCAGCAGTCCCCTGGGACAGGGGGAGGGCTATGGCTACACCTTC
- | TRBJ2-1 | TRBV13 | - | CASTDGLGGHEQFF | TGTGCCAGCACCGACGGGTTAGGGGGTCATGAGCAGTTCTTC
TRBD1 | TRBJ2-7 | TRBV10-3 | few | CAIRSGTGGDEQYF | TGTGCCATCAGGAGCGGGACAGGGGGCGACGAGCAGTACTTC
- | TRBJ2-3 | TRBV4-2 | - | CASRDGGGLLTDTQYF | TGTGCCAGCAGGGACGGCGGGGGCCTCCTCACAGATACGCAGTATTTT
- | TRBJ2-3 | TRBV5-4 | - | CASSLVGHLGPDTQYF | TGTGCCAGCAGCTTGGTCGGACACCTCGGGCCAGATACGCAGTATTTT
TRBD2 | TRBJ2-3 | TRBV9 | few | CASSAPAGVGDTQYF | TGTGCCAGCAGCGCACCAGCGGGAGTAGGAGATACGCAGTATTTT
- | TRBJ2-3 | TRBV12-3/TRBV12-4 | many | CASSLGRRGTDTQYF | TGTGCCAGCAGTTTAGGAAGGAGGGGCACAGATACGCAGTATTTT
TRBD1 | TRBJ2-7 | TRBV18 | - | CASSTGQGASEQYF | TGTGCCAGCTCAACGGGACAGGGGGCGAGCGAGCAGTACTTC